This T cell receptor beta chain was sequenced during a study of post-analysis software for immune sequencing data. About the research overall: The courses of disease that were included comprised relapsing-remitting, secondary progressive and progressive-relapsing multiple sclerosis.

Presence of unique molecular identifiers characterized the TCR beta cDNA libraries. Each sample of about 0.9 to 11 million input T cells yielded around 500,000 cDNA molecules, so each molecule approximated one T cell. One entry per CDR3 protein, called by TCRdb with MiXCR from the PCR reads. Of some 450,000 distinct CDR3 sequences listed, roughly 45% were seen once; the top ten hold over 10%. Comment on this clonotype: Its target is not known.

V was pared by 9 bases and J by 5 bases, with 17 bases between. Looked up from germline, CDR1 is LGHNT and CDR2 is FRNRAP. CDR3 length: 13 amino acids. Points from the study as a whole: Diversity measured as normalized Chao1 was significantly lower in multiple sclerosis patients than in controls. When patients were compared with controls, about 5 TRBV segments were more frequent, TRBV5-6, TRBV5-1 and TRBV20-1 among them. F-measure co-clustering was strong for batch-matched samples.

The sample taken for sequencing was blood. The chain recombines TRBV12-5 with TRBJ2-7; weak D call: TRBD1 (6 bases). This sequence originates from a girl aged 5 to 17 with multiple sclerosis. CDR3 nucleotides: TGTGCTAGGGGTCGGCAGGGGTTCCACGAGCAGTACTTC. It encodes CARGRQGFHEQYF.